Presented here are 17 T cell receptor beta chains from one specimen sequenced in a study of blood T cells in healthy people across ages (dated by TCRdb to 2013 to 2016). Library construction relied on 5' RACE. Sequencing used an Illumina HiSeq 2500. A second PCR of about 7 to 12 cycles was run with a J-beta primer mix and a sample-barcoded 5' primer. Through fastp at Q25 and MiXCR, TCRdb rebuilt clones from the public reads, retaining in-frame beta chains. For every CDR3 protein sequence, its rows merge into one entry that carries the most common genes and DNA. Here the sample has 920,000 or so distinct CDR3 sequences; under 55% occur a single time. The ten most abundant clones make up approximately 20% of the sample. The sample consisted of blood. The receptors come from a woman between 55 and 75 years old in good health.

This clonotype has just a few counts. V usage is TRBV15 and J usage is TRBJ2-1; 7 bases match TRBD2. J lost 4 bases, V lost 3 bases, and 6 bases had no gene match. In germline, CDR1 is LNHNV, CDR2 YYDKDF (reference sequence). The CDR3 totals 15 residues. The CDR3 here is CATSRESGTYNEQFF. CDR3 coding DNA: TGTGCCACCAGCAGGGAGAGCGGGACTTACAATGAGCAGTTCTTC.

This chain uses TRBV9 with TRBJ2-5, with 8 nucleotides matching TRBD2. Germline trimming cut 1 base from V and 5 bases from J; bases unmatched to any gene: 10. In germline, CDR1 is SGDLS, CDR2 YYNGEE. This CDR3 contains 16 residues. CDR3 amino acids: CASSVSGGSGVETQYF. CDR3 sequence (DNA): TGTGCCAGCAGCGTATCGGGGGGGTCGGGGGTGGAGACCCAGTACTTC.

This clonotype has just a few counts. This chain connects TRBV14 to TRBJ1-1; D is uncertain. Germline V gives CDR1 SGHDN, CDR2 FVKESK. V lost 0 bases, J lost 3 bases, and 2 bases lay in between. This CDR3 region has 12 residues. The CDR3 is CASSQEDTEAFF. The CDR3 bases are TGTGCCAGCAGCCAAGAGGACACTGAAGCTTTCTTT.

This clonotype turned up a few times. The rearrangement links TRBV27 to TRBJ2-7; D tentatively reads TRBD1 or TRBD2 (6 bases each). The germline V and J ends were trimmed by 8 bases and 3 bases, with 23 bases remaining between them. The CDR3 extends over 16 amino acids. The germline V gene has CDR1 MNHEY and CDR2 SMNVEV (reference sequence). The CDR3 spells CASEVSRGDLGYEQYF. CDR3 DNA sequence: TGTGCCAGCGAAGTTTCAAGGGGGGACTTAGGCTACGAGCAGTACTTC.

The rearrangement links TRBV11-2 to TRBJ2-3, with D perhaps matching TRBD1 or TRBD2 (6 bases each). The germline V gene has CDR1 SGHAT and CDR2 FQNNGV. CDR3 length: 17 residues. The germline V and J ends were trimmed by 1 base and 2 bases, with 16 bases remaining between them. CDR3 coding DNA: TGTGCCAGCAGCTTAGGCCGGGGGCTAGCATACACAGATACGCAGTATTTT. Its protein product is CASSLGRGLAYTDTQYF.

This rearrangement joins TRBV30 to TRBJ2-6, with TRBD2 matching 9 bases. The CDR3 contains 17 residues. Trimming removed 3 bases from V and 0 bases from J; junction bases left unmatched: 6. Germline loops: CDR1 GTSNPN, CDR2 SVGIG (reference sequence). CDR3 sequence: CAWSRLAAHSGANVLTF. Here the CDR3 DNA reads TGTGCCTGGAGCCGACTAGCGGCACACTCTGGGGCCAACGTCCTGACTTTC.

The table lists this clonotype with a few counts. The V call is TRBV27, the J call TRBJ1-1; tentative D call: TRBD1 (6 bases). V was trimmed by 6 bases and J by 6 bases, leaving 20 bases between them. Germline CDR1 and CDR2: MNHEY and SMNVEV (reference sequence). CDR3 length: 15 residues. The CDR3 sequence: CASSLGAGGNAEAFF. Written as DNA, the CDR3 is TGTGCCAGCAGCCTGGGGGCGGGAGGAAACGCTGAAGCTTTCTTT.

Only a few counts were recorded for this clonotype. The chain employs TRBV20-1 and TRBJ1-1; 7 bases agree with TRBD1. Trimming cost V 5 bases and J 0 bases; bases outside gene matches: 3. The CDR3 covers 13 residues. Germline V gene data show CDR1 as DFQATT and CDR2 as SNEGSKA (reference sequence). The CDR3 nucleotides are TGCAGTGCTGAACAGGGGTTGAACACTGAAGCTTTCTTT. Encoded protein: CSAEQGLNTEAFF.

V gene TRBV12-3 or TRBV12-4 combines with J gene TRBJ2-7; D gene ambiguous. With 3 bases removed from V and 9 bases from J, the gap between germline ends came to 12 bases. CDR3 length: 12 residues. For the CDR3, the DNA is TGTGCCAGCAGTTTGCCGGAACGGGTGCAGTACTTC. It yields the protein CASSLPERVQYF.

This clonotype appeared a few times. J is TRBJ2-1 and V is TRBV6-4; unclear D gene. The CDR3 runs to 15 residues. Per germline, CDR1 MRHNA and CDR2 SNTAGT. V dropped 2 bases and J dropped 4 bases, with 12 bases sitting between them. The CDR3 nucleotides read TGTGCCAGCAGTGACAGGCCTGACTCTTACAATGAGCAGTTCTTC. Translated: CASSDRPDSYNEQFF.

This clonotype showed up just a few times. This chain connects TRBV28 to TRBJ1-1; D uncertain. V lost 7 bases to trimming and J lost 0 bases, with 9 bases between them. Germline CDR1 and CDR2: MDHEN and SYDVKM. The CDR3 contains 13 residues. The CDR3 DNA sequence: TGTGCCAGCATAAGCCACCTGAACACTGAAGCTTTCTTT. Its protein is CASISHLNTEAFF.

The chain couples TRBV9 to TRBJ2-1; 7 nucleotides align to TRBD1. TRBJ2-7 matches the DNA end more closely, so the J call is doubtful. The CDR3 is 17 residues long. The germline CDR1 and CDR2 sequences are SGDLS and YYNGEE. The CDR3 bases are TGTGCCAGCAGCGTAGATCCAGGGGGAAGCTCCTACAATGAGCAGTACTTC. It translates to CASSVDPGGSSYNEQYF.

This clonotype was recorded a few times. The chain couples TRBV7-9 to TRBJ2-3, with TRBD2 as a possible D gene (5 bases). V lost 5 bases and J lost 7, with 19 bases in between. Germline CDR1 SEHNR, CDR2 FQNEAQ (reference sequence). This CDR3 contains 15 residues. As DNA, the CDR3 is TGTGCCAGCAGCGAAGATGCGGGCCTACGGTATACGCAGTATTTT. Protein: CASSEDAGLRYTQYF.

In its sample, this clonotype was seen a few times. J is TRBJ2-1 and V is TRBV6-5; D is perhaps TRBD2 (6 bases). Trimming took off 8 bases at V and 2 bases at J, with 13 bases between the two ends. This CDR3 spans 14 amino acids. Per the germline V gene, CDR1 is MNHEY and CDR2 is SVGAGI. The CDR3 is CASGGTGPYNEQFF. CDR3 sequence (DNA): TGTGCCAGCGGGGGGACTGGCCCCTACAATGAGCAGTTCTTC.

The V gene is TRBV7-2, the J gene TRBJ2-7; TRBD1 might be the D (6 bases). There are 15 residues in the CDR3. V lost 8 bases to trimming and J lost 2 bases, with 19 bases between them. The germline CDR1 and CDR2 sequences are SGHTA and FQGNSA. The CDR3: CASRDDIRGAYEQYF. CDR3 nucleotide sequence: TGTGCCAGCCGTGATGATATCAGGGGTGCCTACGAGCAGTACTTC. The whole variable domain, filled in from reference TRBV7-2 and TRBJ2-7, reads GAGVSQSPSNKVTEKGKDVELRCDPISGHTALYWYRQSLGQGLEFLIYFQGNSAPDKSGLPSDRFSAERTGGSVSTLTIQRTQQEDSAVYLCASRDDIRGAYEQYFGPGTRLTVT.

Comment on this clonotype: A much larger clone lies a single base off, so this may be a read error. The gene calls are TRBV15 and TRBJ2-5; a possible D gene is TRBD2 (5 bases). This CDR3 has 16 residues. CDR1 is LNHNV and CDR2 is YYDKDF in the germline V gene (reference sequence). The V end lost 0 bases, the J end lost 0 bases, and 11 bases lay between the germline ends. CDR3 protein: CATSRDQRADQETQYF. In DNA form, the CDR3 reads TGTGCCACCAGCAGAGATCAACGAGCGGACCAAGAGACCCAGTACTTC.

V usage is TRBV20-1 and J usage is TRBJ2-7, with unresolved D. The ends were cut back, 0 bases at V and 2 bases at J, with 17 bases in the middle. Germline V gene lookup returns CDR1 DFQATT and CDR2 SNEGSKA (reference sequence). The CDR3 covers 16 residues. For the CDR3, the DNA is TGCAGTGCTAGAGATCCGAGTGGGTGTTGGGCCTACGAGCAGTACTTC. Translated, it gives CSARDPSGCWAYEQYF.